This T cell receptor (beta chain) stems from a study of T-cell reconstitution after alpha-beta-depleted transplantation in children. The CDR3 length is 13 residues. CDR1 and CDR2 (germline): SEHNR, FQNEAQ (reference sequence). V was trimmed by 2 bases and J by 4 bases, leaving 8 bases between them. The study, taken as a whole, reports: In some patients, recipient T cells and intrathymic progenitors surviving conditioning explained high day-60 diversity. Once a year had passed after transplant, T-cell counts and diversity came mostly from newly produced T cells. Reportedly, only several hundred clones from non-depleted graft cells drove alpha-beta T-cell counts at about two months.

This clonotype was observed many times. As yet, its antigen is unknown. Researchers prepared the TCRbeta library using unique molecular identifiers, the study reports. TCRdb reanalysed the PCR reads using MiXCR and keeps one entry per CDR3 protein. The table lists about 830,000 distinct CDR3 sequences, around 17% of them singletons, with around 4.5% in the top ten. This clonotype originated in a male patient aged 10 to 17 who had a stem cell transplant for acute lymphoblastic leukemia, so the T cells may come from the graft donor. The J gene is TRBJ1-1, the V gene TRBV7-9; D gene ambiguous. The starting material was PBMCs, mostly from graft donor cells, obtained 360 days after TCRalphabeta/CD19-depleted stem cell transplant. CDR3 nucleotides: TGTGCCAGCAGCTTAATAGGATTCACTGAAGCTTTCTTT. Translating gives CASSLIGFTEAFF.